These T cell receptor beta chains were read from a single sample in a study of T cells in Graves' hyperthyroidism and ophthalmopathy. TCRdb recomputed calls from the multiplex PCR reads with MiXCR, one row per CDR3 protein. The sample gives a few hundred thousand distinct CDR3 sequences, about a fifth of which show up once; 3.7% is in the top ten. Sequencing was carried out using blood. These receptors originate from a young woman with Graves' hyperthyroidism. The CDR3 runs from the conserved cysteine through the conserved F or W. Each record gives: D gene, J gene, V gene, clone size, CDR3 DNA, CDR3 protein. D genes are given only for firm matches. Rows give clone size only sometimes, using once, few, many, or a class for an expanded clone.

d_gene: TRBD2
j_gene: TRBJ2-2
v_gene: TRBV12-3/TRBV12-4
abundance: .
CDR3nt: TGTGCCAGCAGGCCCTGGGAGGGAGACACCGGGGAGCTGTTTTTT
CDR3aa: CASRPWEGDTGELFF

d_gene: TRBD1
j_gene: TRBJ2-2
v_gene: TRBV4-2
abundance: many
CDR3nt: TGTGCCAGCAGCCAAGCCCAAACAGGGGGCACCGGGGAGCTGTTTTTT
CDR3aa: CASSQAQTGGTGELFF

d_gene: TRBD1
j_gene: TRBJ1-1
v_gene: TRBV9
abundance: many
CDR3nt: TGTGCCAGCAGCCCCCAGGACAGGGGACGATATGAAGCTTTCTTT
CDR3aa: CASSPQDRGRYEAFF

d_gene: .
j_gene: TRBJ2-5
v_gene: TRBV29-1
abundance: .
CDR3nt: TGCAGCGTTGTGAGAATACGACAAGAGACCCAGTACTTC
CDR3aa: CSVVRIRQETQYF

d_gene: .
j_gene: TRBJ2-2
v_gene: TRBV28
abundance: many
CDR3nt: TGTGCCAGCAGTACACCCCAACTAGCTGACACCGGGGAGCTGTTTTTT
CDR3aa: CASSTPQLADTGELFF

d_gene: .
j_gene: TRBJ2-7
v_gene: TRBV7-9
abundance: once
CDR3nt: TGTGCCAGCACGGCAAAATACGAGCAGTACTTC
CDR3aa: CASTAKYEQYF

d_gene: TRBD2
j_gene: TRBJ2-7
v_gene: TRBV6-5
abundance: many
CDR3nt: TGTGCCAGCAGTTACTCGACTAGCGGGGCTACCTTGGAGTACTTC
CDR3aa: CASSYSTSGATLEYF

d_gene: .
j_gene: TRBJ1-2
v_gene: TRBV6-5
abundance: many
CDR3nt: TGTGCCAGCAGTTACTCGATGGCCCGGGACGGCTACACCTTC
CDR3aa: CASSYSMARDGYTF

d_gene: .
j_gene: TRBJ1-1
v_gene: TRBV30
abundance: many
CDR3nt: TGTGCCTGGAGTGTAATAGGGGCAGGCACTGAAGCTTTCTTT
CDR3aa: CAWSVIGAGTEAFF

d_gene: TRBD1
j_gene: TRBJ1-3
v_gene: TRBV5-1
abundance: .
CDR3nt: TGCGCCAGCAGCTTGGGTTGGACAGGCGGAAACACCATATATTTT
CDR3aa: CASSLGWTGGNTIYF

d_gene: .
j_gene: TRBJ2-2
v_gene: TRBV6-5
abundance: many
CDR3nt: TGTGCCAGCAGACGAGACCGCACCGGGGAGCTGTTTTTT
CDR3aa: CASRRDRTGELFF

d_gene: TRBD2
j_gene: TRBJ2-4
v_gene: TRBV4-1
abundance: .
CDR3nt: TGCGCCAGCAGCCACCTAGCGGGGGGACCGATAGCCAAAAACATTCAGTACTTC
CDR3aa: CASSHLAGGPIAKNIQYF

d_gene: TRBD1
j_gene: TRBJ2-5
v_gene: TRBV6-5
abundance: many
CDR3nt: TGTGCCAGCAGTTACCGCAACCGGGCCGGGACAGACAAGAAGACCCAGTACTTC
CDR3aa: CASSYRNRAGTDKKTQYF

d_gene: .
j_gene: TRBJ2-6
v_gene: TRBV29-1
abundance: many
CDR3nt: TGCAGCGGATCTGGCGTCTCTGGGGCCAACGTCCTGACTTTC
CDR3aa: CSGSGVSGANVLTF

d_gene: .
j_gene: TRBJ1-1
v_gene: TRBV4-1
abundance: few
CDR3nt: TGCGCCAGCAGCCGACCCCAGGGCAGGAACACTGAAGCTTTCTTT
CDR3aa: CASSRPQGRNTEAFF

d_gene: TRBD1
j_gene: TRBJ1-2
v_gene: TRBV5-4
abundance: many
CDR3nt: TGTGCCAGCAGCCCCGGACAGGACGGCTACACCTTC
CDR3aa: CASSPGQDGYTF

d_gene: .
j_gene: TRBJ2-3
v_gene: TRBV6-1
abundance: many
CDR3nt: TGTGCCAGCAGTGAAGACACAGATACGCAGTATTTT
CDR3aa: CASSEDTDTQYF

d_gene: .
j_gene: TRBJ2-7
v_gene: TRBV6-5
abundance: many
CDR3nt: TGTGCCAGCAGTTGGGGGGACAGCTCTTCGGAGCAGTACTTC
CDR3aa: CASSWGDSSSEQYF

d_gene: TRBD2
j_gene: TRBJ2-7
v_gene: TRBV27
abundance: .
CDR3nt: TGTGCCAGCAGTTCGCCGCGTCAGACTAGCGGGAACCCAAGAGCCTACGAGCAGTACTTC
CDR3aa: CASSSPRQTSGNPRAYEQYF

d_gene: .
j_gene: TRBJ2-7
v_gene: TRBV10-3
abundance: .
CDR3nt: TGTGCCATCAGTGAGGCGCCGAATTACGAGCAGTACTTC
CDR3aa: CAISEAPNYEQYF

d_gene: .
j_gene: TRBJ2-7
v_gene: TRBV11-3
abundance: many
CDR3nt: TGTGCCAGCAGCTTCAGGGGAGGCGAGCAGTACTTC
CDR3aa: CASSFRGGEQYF

d_gene: .
j_gene: TRBJ1-5
v_gene: TRBV6-1
abundance: many
CDR3nt: TGTGCCAGCAGAAAACCGGGACACCATCAGCCCCAGCATTTT
CDR3aa: CASRKPGHHQPQHF

d_gene: .
j_gene: TRBJ1-1
v_gene: TRBV29-1
abundance: many
CDR3nt: TGCAGCGTGGAGACGGGATCCTTT
CDR3aa: CSVETGSF

d_gene: .
j_gene: TRBJ1-2
v_gene: TRBV10-2
abundance: many
CDR3nt: TGCGCCAGCAGTGAGTCGGGGCACTATGGCTACACCTTC
CDR3aa: CASSESGHYGYTF

d_gene: .
j_gene: TRBJ1-1
v_gene: TRBV20-1
abundance: .
CDR3nt: TGCAGTGCGAAAAGACCGAACACTGAAGCTTTCTTT
CDR3aa: CSAKRPNTEAFF

d_gene: .
j_gene: TRBJ1-3
v_gene: TRBV9
abundance: many
CDR3nt: TGTGCCAGCAGCGACAATCGGGACACCAAAAGGGGCACCATATATTTT
CDR3aa: CASSDNRDTKRGTIYF

d_gene: .
j_gene: TRBJ2-7
v_gene: TRBV6-1
abundance: many
CDR3nt: TGTGCCAGCAGTACAACAGGGAATATCCCCTACGAGCAGTACTTC
CDR3aa: CASSTTGNIPYEQYF

d_gene: .
j_gene: TRBJ1-6
v_gene: TRBV5-1
abundance: .
CDR3nt: TGCGCCAGCAGCTTGGCCAGGTATAATTCACCCCTCCACTTT
CDR3aa: CASSLARYNSPLHF

d_gene: .
j_gene: TRBJ1-2
v_gene: TRBV28
abundance: few
CDR3nt: TGTGCCAGCAGTTCCCCCGCAGGGCCCTATGGCTACACCTTC
CDR3aa: CASSSPAGPYGYTF